This is a list of T cell receptor beta chains from one sample in a study of regulatory T cells in long-lasting Graves disease. TCRdb re-analysed the multiplex PCR reads in MiXCR, keeping a single row per CDR3 protein. The table has over 300,000 distinct CDR3 sequences, roughly a sixth seen once. Sequences were derived from peripheral blood mononuclear cells (PBMCs), sampled at new diagnosis, from a patient treated with antithyroid drugs. These TCRs come from a female donor with Graves disease. Both conserved end residues are part of each CDR3. D genes are given only for firm matches. Rows may omit the clone size; those that give it use once, few, many or a size class.

d_call | j_call | v_call | clone_size | cdr3_aa | cdr3_nt
TRBD1 | TRBJ1-6 | TRBV15 | many | CATSRDRSKSNSPLHF | TGTGCCACCAGCAGGGACAGGAGTAAGAGTAATTCACCCCTCCACTTT
TRBD1 | TRBJ2-7 | TRBV29-1 | - | CSSSGQGGEQYF | TGCAGCAGCTCGGGACAGGGTGGAGAGCAGTACTTC
- | TRBJ1-1 | TRBV9 | few | CASSVGMQGRTEAFF | TGTGCCAGCAGCGTAGGGATGCAGGGCCGAACTGAAGCTTTCTTT
TRBD1 | TRBJ1-2 | TRBV5-1 | many | CASRAGTEYGYTF | TGCGCCAGCAGAGCCGGGACAGAGTATGGCTACACCTTC
TRBD2 | TRBJ2-5 | TRBV6-1 | few | CAGSRGRRYQETQYF | TGTGCCGGCAGTCGCGGGAGGCGCTACCAAGAGACCCAGTACTTC
- | TRBJ2-1 | TRBV13 | many | CASGASESSSYNEQFF | TGTGCCAGCGGTGCTTCCGAGAGTAGCTCCTACAATGAGCAGTTCTTC
- | TRBJ2-2 | TRBV11-2 | many | CASSRSGTRNTGELFF | TGTGCCAGCAGCCGATCCGGGACAAGGAACACCGGGGAGCTGTTTTTT
- | TRBJ2-6 | TRBV12-3/TRBV12-4 | once | CASSLSHSGANVLTF | TGTGCCAGCAGTTTAAGTCACTCTGGGGCCAACGTCCTGACTTTC
TRBD2 | TRBJ2-3 | TRBV20-1 | many | CSATSRLAGDTDTQYF | TGCAGTGCTACCTCACGACTAGCGGGGGACACAGATACGCAGTATTTT
- | TRBJ2-3 | TRBV27 | - | CASSLLPGDTDTQYF | TGTGCCAGCAGTCTACTTCCGGGTGACACAGATACGCAGTATTTT
- | TRBJ1-2 | TRBV27 | many | CASSPGRPYGYTF | TGTGCCAGCAGTCCGGGACGGCCGTATGGCTACACCTTC
TRBD1 | TRBJ1-3 | TRBV20-1 | many | CSARGAGGGNTIYF | TGCAGTGCTAGAGGCGCAGGGGGTGGAAACACCATATATTTT
TRBD2 | TRBJ2-1 | TRBV20-1 | many | CSARDASGRNNEQFF | TGCAGTGCTAGAGATGCTAGCGGGAGAAACAATGAGCAGTTCTTC
- | TRBJ2-7 | TRBV25-1 | - | CASSHGQSGEQYF | TGTGCCAGCAGCCACGGACAGTCGGGGGAGCAGTACTTC
- | TRBJ2-2 | TRBV2 | - | CASGERAERTGELFF | TGTGCCAGCGGGGAACGGGCCGAACGCACCGGGGAGCTGTTTTTT
TRBD2 | TRBJ2-1 | TRBV28 | many | CATGGLAELNEQFF | TGTGCCACCGGGGGACTAGCGGAACTTAATGAGCAGTTCTTC
- | TRBJ2-5 | TRBV15 | many | CATSRGHTETQYF | TGTGCCACCAGCAGAGGCCATACCGAGACCCAGTACTTC
- | TRBJ2-3 | TRBV11-3 | - | CASSLDRYRPDTQYF | TGTGCCAGCAGCTTAGATCGGTATAGGCCAGATACGCAGTATTTT
- | TRBJ1-2 | TRBV20-1 | many | CSSNPGTTAGYTF | TGCAGCTCCAACCCGGGAACCACAGCGGGCTACACCTTC
TRBD1 | TRBJ1-5 | TRBV2 | many | CASSGRSGTVVNQPQHF | TGTGCCAGCAGTGGGCGGTCCGGGACAGTGGTTAATCAGCCCCAGCATTTT
- | TRBJ1-2 | TRBV6-5 | many | CASSYSSEPRPYGYTF | TGTGCCAGCAGTTACTCGAGCGAGCCTCGCCCCTATGGCTACACCTTC
TRBD2 | TRBJ2-5 | TRBV7-6 | few | CASGGLAGERETQYF | TGTGCCAGCGGGGGACTAGCGGGGGAGAGGGAGACCCAGTACTTC
- | TRBJ2-7 | TRBV12-3/TRBV12-4 | many | CASSSITRRGRAGEQYF | TGTGCCAGCAGTAGTATAACCCGGCGGGGCAGGGCGGGGGAGCAGTACTTC
TRBD1 | TRBJ2-1 | TRBV5-4 | many | CASSLYQGASNEQFF | TGTGCCAGCAGCTTGTATCAGGGGGCGTCCAATGAGCAGTTCTTC
TRBD2 | TRBJ2-3 | TRBV6-5 | many | CASSYPLLAEATDTQYF | TGTGCCAGCAGTTACCCCTTACTAGCGGAAGCCACAGATACGCAGTATTTT
TRBD2 | TRBJ2-7 | TRBV7-9 | many | CASSLSGKSSYEQYF | TGTGCCAGCAGCTTAAGCGGGAAGAGCTCCTACGAGCAGTACTTC
- | TRBJ1-5 | TRBV6-1 | many | CASSDWRGLNQPQHF | TGTGCCAGCAGTGATTGGAGGGGCCTCAATCAGCCCCAGCATTTT
- | TRBJ1-6 | TRBV6-5 | many | CASSYSIFFGRVLSYNSPLHF | TGTGCCAGCAGTTACTCGATCTTCTTTGGGAGGGTCCTCTCCTATAATTCACCCCTCCACTTT
TRBD1 | TRBJ2-7 | TRBV29-1 | - | CSVEGQQGALGEQYF | TGCAGCGTTGAAGGTCAACAGGGGGCGCTTGGCGAGCAGTACTTC
TRBD1 | TRBJ2-4 | TRBV7-9 | many | CASSSTGLPKNIQYF | TGTGCCAGCAGCTCGACAGGGCTCCCCAAAAACATTCAGTACTTC